This TCR beta chain was sequenced in a study of monozygotic twins with inflammatory bowel disease. Whole-blood RNA isolation (total RNA) proceeded without T cell sorting. In germline, CDR1 is SGHRS, CDR2 YFSETQ. The CDR3 spans 13 residues. Making cDNA involved eight separate reactions per sample. TCRdb processed the 5' RACE reads again and assigns one entry to each CDR3 protein, with no DNA. Recorded for this sample: about 200,000 distinct CDR3 sequences. The receptor's source is a human donor with ulcerative colitis or Crohn's disease, or a healthy co-twin of an affected twin (not recorded which). The sample was blood. The chain links TRBV5-1 to TRBJ2-3. The CDR3 is CASSLRVGDTQYF.